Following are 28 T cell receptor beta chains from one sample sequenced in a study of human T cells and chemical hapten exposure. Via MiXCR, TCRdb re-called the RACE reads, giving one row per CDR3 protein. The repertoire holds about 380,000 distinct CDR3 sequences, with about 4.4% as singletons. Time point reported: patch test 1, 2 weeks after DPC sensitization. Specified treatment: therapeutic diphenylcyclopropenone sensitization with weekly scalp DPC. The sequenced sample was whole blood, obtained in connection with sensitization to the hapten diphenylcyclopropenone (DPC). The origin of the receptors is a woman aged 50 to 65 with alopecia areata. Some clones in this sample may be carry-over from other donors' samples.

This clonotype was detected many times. The CDR3 DNA reads TGCAGTGCTAGAGACCCCTTAACAAATAATGAAAAACTGTTTTTT. Translated, it gives CSARDPLTNNEKLFF. The rearrangement links TRBV20-1 to TRBJ1-4, with no clear D. This CDR3 has 15 amino acids. V lost 0 bases to trimming and J lost 4 bases, with 12 bases between them. CDR1 DFQATT and CDR2 SNEGSKA come from the germline V gene (reference sequence).

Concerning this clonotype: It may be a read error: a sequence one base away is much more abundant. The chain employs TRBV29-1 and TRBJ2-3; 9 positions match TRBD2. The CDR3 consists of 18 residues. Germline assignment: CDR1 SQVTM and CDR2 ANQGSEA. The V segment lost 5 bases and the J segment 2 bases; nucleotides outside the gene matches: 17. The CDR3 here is CSVPTDGGRAWSTDTQYF. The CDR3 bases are TGCAGCGTTCCGACCGACGGCGGGAGGGCCTGGTCCACAGATACGCAGTATTTT.

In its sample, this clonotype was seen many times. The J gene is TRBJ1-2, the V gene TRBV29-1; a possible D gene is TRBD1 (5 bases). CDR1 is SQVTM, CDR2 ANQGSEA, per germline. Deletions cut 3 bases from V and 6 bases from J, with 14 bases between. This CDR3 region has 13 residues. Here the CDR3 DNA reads TGCAGCGTTGACGGGGGAAGAGGCGATGGCTACACCTTC. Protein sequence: CSVDGGRGDGYTF.

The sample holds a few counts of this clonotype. The DNA for the CDR3 is TGTGCCACCCCCCAGGGCCACGAGCAGTACTTC. Encoded protein: CATPQGHEQYF. This rearrangement joins TRBV21-1 to TRBJ2-7; the table's D call, TRBD2, was not checked against the DNA. TRBV21-1 is recorded as a pseudogene. CDR3 size: 11 residues.

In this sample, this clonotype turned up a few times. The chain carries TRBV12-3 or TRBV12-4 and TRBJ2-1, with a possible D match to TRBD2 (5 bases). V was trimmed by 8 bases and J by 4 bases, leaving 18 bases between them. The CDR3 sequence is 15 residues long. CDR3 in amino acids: CASLPGNRYYNEQFF. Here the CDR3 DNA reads TGTGCCAGCCTCCCGGGGAACAGATATTACAATGAGCAGTTCTTC.

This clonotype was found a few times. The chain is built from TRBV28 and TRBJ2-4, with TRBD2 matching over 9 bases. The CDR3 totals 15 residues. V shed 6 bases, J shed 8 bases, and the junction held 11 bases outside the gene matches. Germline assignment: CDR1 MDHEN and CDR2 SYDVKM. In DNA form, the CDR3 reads TGTGCCAGCAGACTTTTTAGCGGGAGTCTGTACATTCAGTACTTC. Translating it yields CASRLFSGSLYIQYF.

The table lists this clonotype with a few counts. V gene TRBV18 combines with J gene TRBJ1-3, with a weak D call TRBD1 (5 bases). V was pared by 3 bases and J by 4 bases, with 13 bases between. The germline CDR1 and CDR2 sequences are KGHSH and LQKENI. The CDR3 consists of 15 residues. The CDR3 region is CASSPQGVPGNTIYF. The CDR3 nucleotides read TGTGCCAGCTCACCGCAGGGAGTACCCGGAAACACCATATATTTT.

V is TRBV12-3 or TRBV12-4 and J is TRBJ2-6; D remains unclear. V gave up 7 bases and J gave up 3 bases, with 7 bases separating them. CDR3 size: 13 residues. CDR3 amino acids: CASKFGGANVLTF. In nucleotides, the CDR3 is TGTGCCAGCAAGTTCGGTGGGGCCAACGTCCTGACTTTC.

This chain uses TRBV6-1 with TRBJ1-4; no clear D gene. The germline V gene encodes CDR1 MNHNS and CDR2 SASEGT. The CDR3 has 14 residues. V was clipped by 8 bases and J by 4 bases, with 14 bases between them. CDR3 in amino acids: CASAPLPLNEKLFF. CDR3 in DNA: TGTGCCAGCGCCCCCCTGCCCCTTAATGAAAAACTGTTTTTT.

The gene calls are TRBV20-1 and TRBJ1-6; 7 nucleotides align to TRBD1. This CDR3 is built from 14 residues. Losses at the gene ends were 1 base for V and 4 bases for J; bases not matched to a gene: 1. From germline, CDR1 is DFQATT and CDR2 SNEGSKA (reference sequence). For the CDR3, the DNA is TGCAGTGCTAGAGCAGGGGGGTATAATTCACCCCTCCACTTT. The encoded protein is CSARAGGYNSPLHF.

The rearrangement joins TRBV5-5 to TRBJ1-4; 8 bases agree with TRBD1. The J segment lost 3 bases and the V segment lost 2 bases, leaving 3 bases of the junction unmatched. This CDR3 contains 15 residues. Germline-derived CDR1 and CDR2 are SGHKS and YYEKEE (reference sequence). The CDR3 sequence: CASSFAGQANEKLFF. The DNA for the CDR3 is TGTGCCAGCAGCTTCGCGGGACAGGCTAATGAAAAACTGTTTTTT.

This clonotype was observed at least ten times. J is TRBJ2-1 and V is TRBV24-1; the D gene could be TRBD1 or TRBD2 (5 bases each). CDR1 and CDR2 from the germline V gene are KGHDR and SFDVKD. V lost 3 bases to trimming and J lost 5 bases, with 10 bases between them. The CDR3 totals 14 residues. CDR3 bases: TGTGCCACCAGTGATCCTGGGGGAGACAATGAGCAGTTCTTC. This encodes CATSDPGGDNEQFF.

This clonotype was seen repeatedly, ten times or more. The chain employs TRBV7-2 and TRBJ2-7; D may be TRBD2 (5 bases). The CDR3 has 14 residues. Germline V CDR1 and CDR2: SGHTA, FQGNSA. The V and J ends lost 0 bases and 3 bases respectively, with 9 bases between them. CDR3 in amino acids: CASSLAASYYEQYF. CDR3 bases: TGTGCCAGCAGCTTAGCGGCTAGCTACTACGAGCAGTACTTC. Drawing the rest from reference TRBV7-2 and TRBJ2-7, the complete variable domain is GAGVSQSPSNKVTEKGKDVELRCDPISGHTALYWYRQSLGQGLEFLIYFQGNSAPDKSGLPSDRFSAERTGGSVSTLTIQRTQQEDSAVYLCASSLAASYYEQYFGPGTRLTVT.

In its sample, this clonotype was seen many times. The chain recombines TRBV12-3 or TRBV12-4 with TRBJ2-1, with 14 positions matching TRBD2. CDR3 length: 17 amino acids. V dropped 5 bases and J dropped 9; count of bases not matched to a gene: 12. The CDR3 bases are TGTGCCAGCAGTCCACCCTCCGGGACTAGCGGGAGTGGTGAGCAGTTCTTC. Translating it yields CASSPPSGTSGSGEQFF.

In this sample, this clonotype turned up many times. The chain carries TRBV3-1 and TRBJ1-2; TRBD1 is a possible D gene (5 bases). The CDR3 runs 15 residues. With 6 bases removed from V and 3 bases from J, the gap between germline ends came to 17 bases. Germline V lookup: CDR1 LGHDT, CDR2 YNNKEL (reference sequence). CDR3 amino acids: CASSRTARQYYGYTF. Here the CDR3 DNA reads TGTGCCAGCAGTCGAACGGCCCGACAGTACTATGGCTACACCTTC.

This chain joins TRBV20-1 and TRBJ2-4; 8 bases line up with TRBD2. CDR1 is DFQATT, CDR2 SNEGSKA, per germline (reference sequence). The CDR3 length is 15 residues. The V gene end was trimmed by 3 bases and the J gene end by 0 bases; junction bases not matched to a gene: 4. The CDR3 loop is CSASLLAVAKNIQYF. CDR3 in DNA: TGCAGTGCTAGCCTACTAGCGGTAGCCAAAAACATTCAGTACTTC.

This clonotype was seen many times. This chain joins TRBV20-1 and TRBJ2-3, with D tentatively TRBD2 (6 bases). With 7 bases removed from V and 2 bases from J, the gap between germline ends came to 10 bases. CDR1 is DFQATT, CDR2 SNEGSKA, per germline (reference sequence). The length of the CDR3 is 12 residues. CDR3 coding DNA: TGCAGTGGGGGGGTTACCACAGATACGCAGTATTTT. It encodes CSGGVTTDTQYF.

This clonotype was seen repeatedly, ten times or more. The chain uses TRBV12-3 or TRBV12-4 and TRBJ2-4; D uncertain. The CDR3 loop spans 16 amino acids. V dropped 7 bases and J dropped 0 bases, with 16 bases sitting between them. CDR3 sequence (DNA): TGTGCCAGCACCCCAGTCGGAGACTTAGCCAAAAACATTCAGTACTTC. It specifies CASTPVGDLAKNIQYF.

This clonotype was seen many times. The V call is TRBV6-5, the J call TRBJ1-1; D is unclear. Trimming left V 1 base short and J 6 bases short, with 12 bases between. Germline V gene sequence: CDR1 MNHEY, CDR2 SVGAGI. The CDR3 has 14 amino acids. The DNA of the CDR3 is TGTGCCAGCAGTTACTTGGGTTCAGAGCCTGAAGCTTTCTTT. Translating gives CASSYLGSEPEAFF.

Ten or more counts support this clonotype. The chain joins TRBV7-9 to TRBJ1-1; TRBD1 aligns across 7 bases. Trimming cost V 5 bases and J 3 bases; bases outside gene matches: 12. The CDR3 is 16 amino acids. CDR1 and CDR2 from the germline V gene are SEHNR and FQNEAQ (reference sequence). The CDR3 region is CASSPGVRGVDTEAFF. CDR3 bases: TGTGCCAGCAGCCCAGGTGTCAGGGGGGTTGACACTGAAGCTTTCTTT.

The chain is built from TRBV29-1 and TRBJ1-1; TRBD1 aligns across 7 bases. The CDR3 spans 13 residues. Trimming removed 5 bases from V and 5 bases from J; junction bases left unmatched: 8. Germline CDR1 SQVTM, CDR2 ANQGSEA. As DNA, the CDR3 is TGCAGCGTTTCCCAGGGGGGGGGAACTGAAGCTTTCTTT. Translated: CSVSQGGGTEAFF.

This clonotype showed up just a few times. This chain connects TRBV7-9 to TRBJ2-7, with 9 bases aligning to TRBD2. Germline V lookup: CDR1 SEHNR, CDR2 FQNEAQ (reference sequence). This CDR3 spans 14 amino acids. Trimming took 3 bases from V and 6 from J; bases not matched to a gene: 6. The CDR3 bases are TGTGCCAGCAGCTTCTTTGCGGGAGGGGTCGAGCAGTACTTC. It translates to CASSFFAGGVEQYF.

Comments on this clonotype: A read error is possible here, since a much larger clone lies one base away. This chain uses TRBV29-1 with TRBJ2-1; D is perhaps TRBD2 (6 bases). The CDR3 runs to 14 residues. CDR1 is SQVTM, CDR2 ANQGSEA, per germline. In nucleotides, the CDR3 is TGCAGCGTTGACCGGGAGCCTTCCTACAATGAGCAGCTCTTC. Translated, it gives CSVDREPSYNEQLF.

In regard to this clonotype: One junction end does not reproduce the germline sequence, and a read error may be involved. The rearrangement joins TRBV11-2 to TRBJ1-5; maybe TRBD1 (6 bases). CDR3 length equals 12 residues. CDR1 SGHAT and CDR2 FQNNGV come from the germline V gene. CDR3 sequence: CASSLREGDPGF. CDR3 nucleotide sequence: TGTGCCAGCAGCTTAAGGGAGGGGGACCCGGGGTTT.

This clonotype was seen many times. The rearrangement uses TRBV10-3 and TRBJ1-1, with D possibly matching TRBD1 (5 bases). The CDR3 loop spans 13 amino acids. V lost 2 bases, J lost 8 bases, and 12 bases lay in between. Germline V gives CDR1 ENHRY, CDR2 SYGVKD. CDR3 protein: CAISETGRGEAFF. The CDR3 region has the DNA TGTGCCATCAGTGAGACAGGCCGCGGGGAAGCTTTCTTT.

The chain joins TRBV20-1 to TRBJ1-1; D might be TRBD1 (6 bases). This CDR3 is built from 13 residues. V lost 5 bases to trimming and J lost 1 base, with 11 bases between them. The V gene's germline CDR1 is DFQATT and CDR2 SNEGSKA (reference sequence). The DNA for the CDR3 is TGCAGTGCTTTTGGACAGTCGAACACTGAAGCTTTCTTT. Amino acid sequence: CSAFGQSNTEAFF.

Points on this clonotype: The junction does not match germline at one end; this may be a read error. The CDR3, as DNA: TGTGCCACCCAAGCTGGGACCTTTTCAGAAACGCAGTATTTT. Amino acids: CATQAGTFSETQYF. V usage is TRBV2 and J usage is TRBJ2-3; D tentatively fits TRBD1 or TRBD2 (5 bases each). Germline CDR1 and CDR2: SNHLY and FYNNEI. The CDR3 loop spans 14 amino acids.

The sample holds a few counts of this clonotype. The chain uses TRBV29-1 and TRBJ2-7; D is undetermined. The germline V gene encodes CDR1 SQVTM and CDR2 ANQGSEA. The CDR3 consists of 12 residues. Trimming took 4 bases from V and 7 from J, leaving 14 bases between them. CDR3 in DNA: TGCAGCGTTGTAGGAGCGATGGGGGAGCAGTACTTC. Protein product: CSVVGAMGEQYF.